This T cell receptor beta chain was obtained from a study of metastatic and nonmetastatic thyroid tumors. Study-level background: From malignant and benign thyroid patients, repertoires in blood and in tumor or nodule tissue were compared. Study-level results: Reported TCR beta diversity, measured in blood and tumor, was significantly higher for malignant thyroid tumors than for benign nodules.

Germline CDR1 MNHNS, CDR2 SASEGT. V dropped 5 bases and J dropped 5; count of bases not matched to a gene: 7. The CDR3 runs to 14 residues. Until they underwent thyroid surgery, no patient had received any treatment. Only a few counts were recorded for this clone. Its antigen is still unknown. Per the original data handling: The authors used CDR3 differences across clinicopathological groups to build a distant-metastasis classifier for papillary thyroid cancer. TCRdb re-processed the PCR reads through MiXCR. For this entry, the V and J calls and clone size follow TCRdb and not the study's own pipeline. Among approximately 21,000 clones listed, more than 25% were seen once.

The gene calls are TRBV6-1 and TRBJ2-3, with TRBD1 matching over 7 bases. Sequencing used tumor tissue. The clonotype was recovered from a female donor with papillary thyroid cancer or a benign thyroid nodule (not recorded which). Some clones in this sample may be carry-over from other donors' samples. The CDR3 nucleotides are TGTGCCAGCAGTCTAGGGGGCGCGAAAGATACGCAGTATTTT. It yields the protein CASSLGGAKDTQYF.